This entry lists 21 T cell receptor beta chains sequenced from one sample in a study of blood T cell repertoires in COVID-19. The method was immunoSEQ multiplex PCR; TCRdb's version includes in-frame clones alone and lacks a portion of them. The sample carries roughly 110,000 clones, approximately 78% recorded once. What was sequenced was peripheral blood. These receptors all come from a man in his 70s with acute or convalescent COVID-19.

The chain combines TRBV5-1 with TRBJ1-1, with TRBD1 matching 8 bases. V gave up 4 bases and J gave up 3 bases; unmatched junction bases: 5. From germline, CDR1 is SGHRS and CDR2 YFSETQ. This CDR3 spans 14 amino acids. The CDR3 nucleotides are TGCGCCAGCAGCCGACAGGGGCCCGACACTGAAGCTTTCTTT. Amino acids: CASSRQGPDTEAFF. The full variable domain, completed using reference TRBV5-1 and TRBJ1-1, is KAGVTQTPRYLIKTRGQQVTLSCSPISGHRSVSWYQQTPGQGLQFLFEYFSETQRNKGNFPGRFSGRQFSNSRSEMNVSTLELGDSALYLCASSRQGPDTEAFFGQGTRLTVV.

The gene calls are TRBV30 and TRBJ1-2, with unresolved D. V was shortened by 3 bases and J by 2 bases, with 13 bases between the two germline ends. The CDR3 totals 14 residues. The germline CDR1 and CDR2 sequences are GTSNPN and SVGIG (reference sequence). Written as DNA, the CDR3 is TGTGCCTGGAGCCCTGCCAGGTTAAACTATGGCTACACCTTC. It codes for CAWSPARLNYGYTF.

This chain links TRBV3-1 (or the pseudogene TRBV3-2) with TRBJ1-2, with D unclear. Germline V gene sequence: CDR1 LGHDT, CDR2 YNNKEL (reference sequence). The CDR3 is 14 residues long. Deletions cut 1 base from V and 6 bases from J, with 12 bases between. In DNA, the CDR3 is TGTGCCAGCAGCCAAGGGTCCGAGAGTCATGGCTACACCTTC. Protein product: CASSQGSESHGYTF.

The chain couples TRBV4-2 to TRBJ2-2; 9 nucleotides match TRBD2. Germline assignment: CDR1 LGHNA and CDR2 YNFKEQ. Unmatched junction bases numbered 11, after V lost 1 base and J lost 5 bases. The CDR3 loop spans 18 amino acids. CDR3 protein: CASSQVGQRGAGTGELFF. In DNA, the CDR3 is TGTGCCAGCAGCCAAGTGGGGCAGCGGGGGGCCGGGACCGGGGAGCTGTTTTTT.

The chain employs TRBV6-5 and TRBJ1-2, with D perhaps matching TRBD1 (5 bases). Trimming cost V 5 bases and J 5 bases, with 15 bases left between them. Germline V gene data show CDR1 as MNHEY and CDR2 as SVGAGI. CDR3 length: 14 amino acids. CDR3: CASSTTGTEYGYTF. As DNA, the CDR3 is TGTGCCAGCAGTACCACCGGGACTGAATATGGCTACACCTTC.

The chain links TRBV30 to TRBJ1-2; 8 nucleotides line up with TRBD1. The V segment lost 2 bases and the J segment 4 bases; nucleotides outside the gene matches: 12. Germline CDR1 reads GTSNPN; CDR2 reads SVGIG (reference sequence). The CDR3 runs to 16 residues. CDR3 bases: TGTGCCTGGAGTTGGAAACCTCAGACAGGGGTCTATGGCTACACCTTC. The encoded protein is CAWSWKPQTGVYGYTF.

This clone was seen a handful of times. The chain carries TRBV5-4 and TRBJ1-3; the D is unclear. Trimming removed 2 bases from V and 0 bases from J, with 12 bases in between. CDR3 length: 16 amino acids. The germline V gene encodes CDR1 SGHNT and CDR2 YYREEE (reference sequence). The CDR3 DNA is TGTGCCAGCAGCTTAGACAACCCGTTCTCTGGAAACACCATATATTTT. It translates to CASSLDNPFSGNTIYF.

This rearrangement joins TRBV14 to TRBJ2-4; D unresolved. This CDR3 spans 15 amino acids. Germline V gene data show CDR1 as SGHDN and CDR2 as FVKESK. Trimming cost V 3 bases and J 6 bases, with 15 bases left between them. The CDR3 DNA follows: TGTGCCAGCAGCCACCTCGCAGAACCTAGAAACATTCAGTACTTC. This gives the protein CASSHLAEPRNIQYF.

The chain has TRBV6-5 and TRBJ2-5; 8 nucleotides align to TRBD2. The germline V gene has CDR1 MNHEY and CDR2 SVGAGI. The CDR3 loop spans 14 amino acids. Trimming took 4 bases from V and 5 from J; bases not matched to a gene: 6. This CDR3 reads CASSSLAGMETQYF. In DNA, the CDR3 is TGTGCCAGCAGTTCCTTAGCGGGAATGGAGACCCAGTACTTC.

This clone was counted only a few times. The chain combines TRBV6-4 with TRBJ1-1; D unclear. Trimming removed 6 bases from V and 5 bases from J, with 16 bases in between. The CDR3 runs to 14 residues. The germline CDR1 and CDR2 sequences are MRHNA and SNTAGT. Written as DNA, the CDR3 is TGTGCCAGCAGATATACGGAGCTGGAGACTGAAGCTTTCTTT. The encoded protein is CASRYTELETEAFF.

This clone was found a few times. The rearrangement uses TRBV5-4 and TRBJ1-6, with TRBD1 matching over 8 bases. Germline CDR1 reads SGHNT; CDR2 reads YYREEE (reference sequence). V was clipped by 3 bases and J by 7 bases; unmatched bases: 6. The CDR3 has 15 amino acids. CDR3 bases: TGTGCCAGCAGCTGGGATACAGGGGGGAATTCACCCCTCCACTTT. This translates into CASSWDTGGNSPLHF.

The rearrangement joins TRBV27 to TRBJ1-5; D perhaps matches TRBD1 (6 bases). The germline V and J ends were trimmed by 7 bases and 6 bases, with 22 bases remaining between them. The CDR3 loop spans 16 amino acids. Germline V gene lookup returns CDR1 MNHEY and CDR2 SMNVEV (reference sequence). DNA for the CDR3: TGTGCCAGCAACGATTTAGGACAGCCACGTGGTCAGCCCCAGCATTTT. Protein sequence: CASNDLGQPRGQPQHF.

Comment on this clone: The same CDR3 can be traced to other DNA sequences in this sample. The chain carries TRBV6-6 and TRBJ2-7; a possible D gene is TRBD1 (6 bases). V was pared by 6 bases and J by 2 bases, with 8 bases between. Germline V gene lookup returns CDR1 MNHNY and CDR2 SVGAGI (reference sequence). The length of the CDR3 is 12 residues. The CDR3: CASSPGAYEQYF. In DNA form, the CDR3 reads TGTGCCAGCAGCCCAGGGGCCTACGAGCAGTACTTC.

The chain has TRBV28 and TRBJ2-1; D not resolved. The V end lost 10 bases, the J end lost 5 bases, and 9 bases lay between the germline ends. There are 11 residues in the CDR3. CDR1 MDHEN and CDR2 SYDVKM come from the germline V gene. CDR3 coding DNA: TGTGCCACGAGAATAAACAATGAGCAGTTCTTC. This translates into CATRINNEQFF.

This sequence joins TRBV12-3 or TRBV12-4 and TRBJ1-3; tentative D call: TRBD1 (5 bases). The CDR3 extends over 13 amino acids. V lost 8 bases and J lost 0, with 8 bases in between. The CDR3 region is CASPDSSGNTIYF. The CDR3 DNA sequence: TGTGCCAGCCCTGACAGCTCTGGAAACACCATATATTTT.

The DNA of the CDR3 is TGTGCCAGCAGTTCCCGTAGCGGGGGTACCTACGAGCAGTACTTC. The encoded protein is CASSSRSGGTYEQYF. V gene TRBV2 combines with J gene TRBJ2-7; 9 bases align to TRBD2. V dropped 5 bases and J dropped 2; count of bases not matched to a gene: 7. Looked up from germline, CDR1 is SNHLY and CDR2 is FYNNEI. The CDR3 totals 15 residues.

The chain employs TRBV9 and TRBJ2-3, with a possible D match to TRBD2 (6 bases). The germline V and J ends were trimmed by 3 bases and 2 bases, with 16 bases remaining between them. The CDR3 is made up of 16 amino acids. CDR1 and CDR2 from the germline V gene are SGDLS and YYNGEE. CDR3 amino acids: CASSAPGGSATDTQYF. The CDR3 nucleotides are TGTGCCAGCAGCGCCCCCGGGGGTAGCGCCACAGATACGCAGTATTTT.

This chain joins TRBV5-1 and TRBJ2-3, with TRBD1 matching 9 bases. Germline V gene data show CDR1 as SGHRS and CDR2 as YFSETQ. V trimming: 1 base; J trimming: 11 bases; junction bases outside the gene matches: 14. The CDR3 is made up of 16 amino acids. The CDR3 DNA reads as TGCGCCAGCAGCTTGTTTGGGACAGGGTTCCCGGGGGAGCAGTATTTT. Amino acid sequence: CASSLFGTGFPGEQYF.

The chain carries TRBV6-1 and TRBJ2-2; D may be TRBD2 (6 bases). There are 15 residues in the CDR3. Looked up from germline, CDR1 is MNHNS and CDR2 is SASEGT. V lost 1 base and J lost 7, with 13 bases in between. The chain's CDR3 is CASSEGWREGGELFF. CDR3 in DNA: TGTGCCAGCAGTGAAGGGTGGAGGGAAGGCGGGGAGCTGTTTTTT.

The V and J genes are TRBV7-9 and TRBJ2-3; 10 bases line up with TRBD2. CDR1 and CDR2 (germline): SEHNR, FQNEAQ (reference sequence). This CDR3 contains 18 residues. V lost 8 bases, J lost 1 base, and 15 bases stayed unmatched. The CDR3, as DNA: TGTGCCAGCGGCCGAGGAGCGGGAGGGCCTCGGGGCACAGATACGCAGTATTTT. It codes for CASGRGAGGPRGTDTQYF.

The table lists this clone with a few counts. The J gene is TRBJ2-7, the V gene TRBV5-1, with a possible D match to TRBD1 (6 bases). Trimming took off 7 bases at V and 2 bases at J, with 31 bases between the two ends. Germline CDR1 and CDR2: SGHRS and YFSETQ. The CDR3 runs 19 residues. The CDR3 bases are TGCGCCAGCCAGTTACAGGGCCGGGGCGGTGGACAAGTGCCCTACGAGCAGTACTTC. This translates into CASQLQGRGGGQVPYEQYF.